This TCR beta chain originates from a study of technical replicates of blood from a few donors (dated by TCRdb to 2016 to 2017). On this clone itself: Which antigen it targets is not known. The junction departs from germline at one end; a sequencing error may be responsible.

The CDR3 has 13 amino acids, counting the end cysteine and phenylalanine. Only the CDR3 DNA is retained, 39 bases long and in frame from the first base. Looking up the germline V gene yields CDR1 SNHLY and CDR2 FYNNEI. Libraries were prepared through the immunoSEQ multiplex PCR assay. The clones in this table, taken by TCRdb from immuneACCESS, are in-frame only. Not every clone is retained; where verified, under half of the shortfall comes from an unresolved V gene, and the cause of the rest is unknown. Within this sample are tens of thousands of clones, with roughly 98% of them counted one time only. Around 0.16% of the sample goes to the ten largest clones.

The sequenced material came from T cells isolated from PBMCs. Recombination joined TRBV2 with TRBJ1-1, with the D gene too uncertain to name. This receptor was identified in a human donor in good health. The CDR3: CASREVMNTEAFF. The DNA sequence follows: TGTGCCAGCAGAGAAGTCATGAACACTGAAGCTTTCTTT.